The source of this TCR beta chain is a study of shared clonotypes between healthy human individuals. The method was immunoSEQ multiplex PCR; TCRdb's version includes in-frame clones alone and lacks a portion of them. The top ten hold about 0.25% of the sample, which has 800,000 or so clones, approximately 96% seen once. Only CD45RO-negative cells positively selected for CCR7 counted as naive CD8 cells, so terminally differentiated effector memory CD45RA+ cells were excluded. Material: naive CD8+ T cells sorted from blood. This TCR came from a young man in good health.

CDR3 sequence (DNA): TGTGCCAGCAGCCCCGGACCCCAAGGAAAACTGTTTTTT. Its protein is CASSPGPQGKLFF. The chain couples TRBV5-6 to TRBJ1-4; D gene ambiguous. V was shortened by 4 bases and J by 10 bases, with 14 bases between the two germline ends. The CDR3 has 13 amino acids. Germline lookup yields CDR1 SGHDT and CDR2 YYEEEE.